The 5 T cell receptor beta chains presented below share a single source sample, sequenced in a study of T cells after yellow fever vaccination (dated by TCRdb to the late 2010s). Libraries were constructed by 5' RACE. The run used an Illumina HiSeq 2500. TCRdb cleaned the public reads at Q25 with fastp, built clones with MiXCR and kept in-frame beta chains. Entries that share a CDR3 protein sequence are merged under the most common genes and DNA. The sample has some 52,000 distinct CDR3 sequences on record, about 6.6% of them singletons. The ten largest clones capture 20% to 25% of the sample. Taken with the paper, the label for treatment or condition translates to: live attenuated yellow fever vaccine strain. Sequenced material: CD8+ T cells not binding an NS4B(214-222) dextramer, sorted from PBMCs, taken roughly 45 days after the first yellow fever vaccination. The cell subset or site label of this sample denotes: NS4B epitope dextramer-negative CD8 T cells. The receptors derive from a man between 18 and 29 years old who received the YFV17D yellow fever vaccine.

This rearrangement joins TRBV20-1 to TRBJ2-1; weak D call: TRBD2 (5 bases). The CDR3 runs 17 residues. Germline V gene data show CDR1 as DFQATT and CDR2 as SNEGSKA (reference sequence). The CDR3 sequence is CCFRSPPPGLAFHEQFF. The CDR3 DNA reads TGCTGTTTCAGGAGCCCGCCCCCGGGATTAGCTTTCCATGAGCAGTTCTTC.

This clonotype was counted between two and nine times. The chain uses TRBV7-8 and TRBJ1-1; D might be TRBD1 (5 bases). Trimming took off 1 base at V and 5 bases at J, with 11 bases between the two ends. There are 14 residues in the CDR3. Germline V gene lookup returns CDR1 SGHVS and CDR2 FQNEAQ. CDR3 loop: CASSLGGLGTEAFF. CDR3 nucleotide sequence: TGTGCCAGCAGCTTAGGGGGCCTTGGGACTGAAGCTTTCTTT. Together with reference TRBV7-8 and TRBJ1-1, the CDR3 gives the full variable domain: GAGVSQSPRYKVAKRGQDVALRCDPISGHVSLFWYQQALGQGPEFLTYFQNEAQLDKSGLPSDRFFAERPEGSVSTLKIQRTQQEDSAVYLCASSLGGLGTEAFFGQGTRLTVV.

This clonotype was seen a few times. The gene calls are TRBV7-2 and TRBJ2-1; no clear D. Germline values: CDR1 SGHTA, CDR2 FQGNSA. This CDR3 is 13 amino acids long. Trimming removed 3 bases at V and 2 bases at J, with 5 bases between. CDR3: CASSLQTYNEQFF. DNA of the CDR3: TGTGCCAGCAGCTTGCAGACCTACAATGAGCAGTTCTTC.

This clonotype showed up many times. The chain is built from TRBV7-8 and TRBJ1-1, with TRBD1 identical over 9 bases. The CDR3 contains 15 residues. V was pared by 6 bases and J by 6 bases, with 11 bases of the junction left unmatched. Germline lookup yields CDR1 SGHVS and CDR2 FQNEAQ. The CDR3, as DNA: TGTGCCAGCAGTAGCGCACAGGGGGCTGGCCCTGAAGCTTTCTTT. Translating it yields CASSSAQGAGPEAFF.

The chain combines TRBV7-6 with TRBJ2-2, with D tentatively TRBD2 (6 bases). V lost 5 bases to trimming and J lost 6 bases, with 16 bases between them. The CDR3 is made up of 15 amino acids. Germline-derived CDR1 and CDR2 are SGHVS and FNYEAQ. DNA for the CDR3: TGTGCCAGCAGCCCTGGAGGGATCCGGGCCGGGGAGCTGTTTTTT. Translation: CASSPGGIRAGELFF. Full variable domain (missing parts from reference TRBV7-6 and TRBJ2-2): GAGVSQSPRYKVTKRGQDVALRCDPISGHVSLYWYRQALGQGPEFLTYFNYEAQQDKSGLPNDRFSAERPEGSISTLTIQRTEQRDSAMYRCASSPGGIRAGELFFGEGSRLTVL.